The 27 T cell receptor beta chains listed next were all sequenced from one sample in a study of radiotherapy plus CTLA-4 blockade in lung cancer. The assay was immunoSEQ multiplex PCR, and TCRdb's table has in-frame clones only and misses some. Of 70,000 to 100,000 clones listed, roughly 86% were seen once; the top ten hold more than 2%. Sample: peripheral blood, taken from a patient treated with radiotherapy plus ipilimumab. The receptors here all came from a human donor with non-small cell lung cancer who had a partial response to radiotherapy plus ipilimumab.

V and J are TRBV30 and TRBJ1-3; 8 bases line up with TRBD1. Germline trimming cut 4 bases from V and 0 bases from J; bases unmatched to any gene: 20. CDR3 length: 20 residues. Germline V gene lookup returns CDR1 GTSNPN and CDR2 SVGIG (reference sequence). CDR3 in amino acids: CAWMHFIRDRLGYSGNTIYF. CDR3 in DNA: TGTGCCTGGATGCACTTTATCCGGGACAGGTTGGGCTACTCTGGAAACACCATATATTTT.

The J gene is TRBJ2-1, the V gene TRBV7-3; 10 nucleotides align to TRBD2. Germline values: CDR1 SGHTA, CDR2 FQGTGA. After removal of 5 bases from V and 6 bases from J, the junction contained 13 bases not matched to a gene. The CDR3 has 17 residues. The CDR3 reads CASSPGTSALDFNEQFF. The CDR3, as DNA: TGTGCCAGCAGCCCAGGGACTAGCGCGCTTGATTTCAATGAGCAGTTCTTC.

V is TRBV28 and J is TRBJ1-1; TRBD1 matches 9 bases. The CDR3 totals 13 residues. Per germline, CDR1 MDHEN and CDR2 SYDVKM. The ends lost 9 bases at V and 2 bases at J; junction bases unmatched: 4. CDR3 bases: TGTGCCAGTACAGGGGGCGGCAACACTGAAGCTTTCTTT. Translation gives CASTGGGNTEAFF.

The chain carries TRBV4-2 and TRBJ2-6, with 9 bases that match TRBD2. The CDR3 spans 18 residues. V lost 1 base and J lost 0; bases outside the gene matches: 4. The germline gives CDR1 LGHNA, CDR2 YNFKEQ. The CDR3 DNA is TGTGCCAGCAGCCAAGGGACTAGCGCCTCCTCTGGGGCCAACGTCCTGACTTTC. Encoded protein: CASSQGTSASSGANVLTF.

J is TRBJ2-7 and V is TRBV28; the D is unclear. Between the trimmed V and J ends, which lost 5 bases and 6 bases, there was a span of 11 bases. Germline CDR1 and CDR2: MDHEN and SYDVKM. CDR3 length equals 12 residues. CDR3 amino acids: CASSPLEFEQYF. The DNA for the CDR3 is TGTGCCAGCAGTCCACTCGAGTTCGAGCAGTACTTC. Complete variable domain (other parts from reference TRBV28 and TRBJ2-7): DVKVTQSSRYLVKRTGEKVFLECVQDMDHENMFWYRQDPGLGLRLIYFSYDVKMKEKGDIPEGYSVSREKKERFSLILESASTNQTSMYLCASSPLEFEQYFGPGTRLTVT.

V gene TRBV6-1 combines with J gene TRBJ2-3; possibly TRBD1 for D (6 bases). The V gene's germline CDR1 is MNHNS and CDR2 SASEGT. Trimming pared 2 bases from V and 0 bases from J, leaving 9 bases between. The CDR3 is 15 residues long. This CDR3 is CASSEQGHSTDTQYF. CDR3 DNA sequence: TGTGCCAGCAGTGAACAGGGACACAGCACAGATACGCAGTATTTT.

The rearrangement uses TRBV18 and TRBJ1-1, with D unclear. CDR1 and CDR2 from the germline V gene are KGHSH and LQKENI. The CDR3 covers 13 residues. The V end was cut by 7 bases, the J end by 1 base, with 10 bases between. CDR3 region: CASFNVANTEAFF. CDR3 sequence (DNA): TGTGCCAGCTTTAACGTGGCGAACACTGAAGCTTTCTTT.

The CDR3: CASSLDRGFDGYTF. CDR3 sequence (DNA): TGCGCCAGCAGCTTGGACAGGGGATTTGATGGCTACACCTTC. This chain connects TRBV5-1 to TRBJ1-2; TRBD1 aligns across 7 bases. Germline assignment: CDR1 SGHRS and CDR2 YFSETQ. The CDR3 sequence is 14 residues long. V lost 0 bases, J lost 6 bases, and 5 bases stayed unmatched.

V is TRBV11-2 and J is TRBJ2-6, with a tentative D call TRBD2 (7 bases). Trimming pared 5 bases from V and 0 bases from J, leaving 20 bases between. Germline values: CDR1 SGHAT, CDR2 FQNNGV. This CDR3 has 19 amino acids. CDR3 nucleotides: TGTGCCAGCAGCCCGAGGGGGGGTGGTCGGGGCTCTGGGGCCAACGTCCTGACTTTC. Translation: CASSPRGGGRGSGANVLTF.

The chain has TRBV19 and TRBJ2-1; D is uncertain. Trimming took off 4 bases at V and 4 bases at J, with 8 bases between the two ends. Looked up from germline, CDR1 is LNHDA and CDR2 is SQIVND (reference sequence). The CDR3 consists of 13 residues. The CDR3 sequence is CASSKSLYNEQFF. The CDR3, as DNA: TGTGCCAGTAGTAAAAGCCTTTACAATGAGCAGTTCTTC. Drawing the rest from reference TRBV19 and TRBJ2-1, the complete variable domain is DGGITQSPKYLFRKEGQNVTLSCEQNLNHDAMYWYRQDPGQGLRLIYYSQIVNDFQKGDIAEGYSVSREKKESFPLTVTSAQKNPTAFYLCASSKSLYNEQFFGPGTRLTVL.

This clone was recorded once. V usage is TRBV6-5 and J usage is TRBJ1-4; a weak D match, TRBD1 (6 bases). Trimming took 0 bases from V and 6 from J, leaving 11 bases between them. The CDR3 runs to 15 residues. Germline values: CDR1 MNHEY, CDR2 SVGAGI. CDR3 sequence: CASSYSGTRDEKLFF. The CDR3 nucleotides are TGTGCCAGCAGTTACTCCGGGACAAGAGATGAAAAACTGTTTTTT.

Notes on this clone: Germline and junction disagree at one end, which may indicate a read error. The chain combines TRBV30 with TRBJ2-2, with TRBD1 identical over 7 bases. CDR1 GTSNPN and CDR2 SVGIG come from the germline V gene (reference sequence). This CDR3 spans 12 amino acids. The DNA of the CDR3 is TGTGCCACAGCGAAGGGGGCCGGGGAGCTGCTTTTT. Translated, it gives CATAKGAGELLF.

The rearrangement uses TRBV6-6 and TRBJ1-1; D is unresolved. Per germline, CDR1 MNHNY and CDR2 SVGAGI (reference sequence). Between the trimmed V and J ends, which lost 2 bases and 11 bases, there was a span of 12 bases. The CDR3 runs 12 residues. This CDR3 is CASSYRPGDAFF. The DNA for the CDR3 is TGTGCCAGCAGTTACAGACCCGGGGATGCTTTCTTT.

Concerning this clone: Sequence at one end of the junction differs from germline and may be a read error. V is TRBV5-1 and J is TRBJ1-1; maybe TRBD1 (6 bases). This CDR3 is built from 15 residues. Germline loops: CDR1 SGHRS, CDR2 YFSETQ. In DNA, the CDR3 is TGCGCCAGCAGCTTGGCCGGGGAAGGGGGGGCTGAGGCTTTCTTT. Amino acid sequence: CASSLAGEGGAEAFF.

This clone was picked up a small number of times. CDR3 nucleotide sequence: TGTGCCAGCAGTGTAGCCAACGAGCAGTACTTC. Its protein product is CASSVANEQYF. The chain uses TRBV2 and TRBJ2-7; D remains unclear. With 4 bases removed from V and 5 bases from J, the gap between germline ends came to 6 bases. Per the germline V gene, CDR1 is SNHLY and CDR2 is FYNNEI. The CDR3 runs 11 residues. Based on the CDR3 plus reference TRBV2 and TRBJ2-7, the full variable domain is EPEVTQTPSHQVTQMGQEVILRCVPISNHLYFYWYRQILGQKVEFLVSFYNNEISEKSEIFDDQFSVERPDGSNFTLKIRSTKLEDSAMYFCASSVANEQYFGPGTRLTVT.

This clone was counted a single time. The rearrangement uses TRBV7-8 and TRBJ2-3, with 10 bases aligning to TRBD2. CDR1 and CDR2 (germline): SGHVS, FQNEAQ. V was clipped by 0 bases and J by 10 bases; unmatched bases: 10. The CDR3 runs 16 residues. The CDR3 loop reads CASSLATLAGVFAQYF. As DNA, the CDR3 is TGTGCCAGCAGCTTAGCTACCCTAGCGGGAGTTTTTGCGCAGTATTTT.

The V call is TRBV4-2, the J call TRBJ2-5, with TRBD2 identical over 10 bases. Germline assignment: CDR1 LGHNA and CDR2 YNFKEQ. Unmatched junction bases numbered 0, after V lost 1 base and J lost 4 bases. There are 14 residues in the CDR3. The CDR3, as DNA: TGTGCCAGCAGCCAAGGGACTAGCGGAGAGACCCAGTACTTC. Protein sequence: CASSQGTSGETQYF.

This clone was observed a few times. The chain recombines TRBV25-1 with TRBJ2-7, with TRBD2 as a possible D gene (6 bases). Between the trimmed V and J ends, which lost 8 bases and 2 bases, there was a span of 13 bases. The CDR3 length is 13 residues. CDR1 and CDR2 (germline): MGHDK, SYGVNS. The CDR3 region has the DNA TGTGCCAGCTCGGGACTCTCCACCTACGAGCAGTACTTC. Protein sequence: CASSGLSTYEQYF.

The chain has TRBV20-1 and TRBJ2-7, with D perhaps matching TRBD1 (6 bases). This CDR3 region has 10 residues. The V gene's germline CDR1 is DFQATT and CDR2 SNEGSKA (reference sequence). The CDR3 here is CSAQGNEQYV. The CDR3 bases are TGCAGCGCTCAGGGGAACGAGCAGTACGTC.

This chain uses TRBV27 with TRBJ1-4; D unclear. The CDR3 loop spans 17 amino acids. V was trimmed by 2 bases and J by 0 bases, leaving 13 bases between them. Germline loops: CDR1 MNHEY, CDR2 SMNVEV (reference sequence). CDR3 bases: TGTGCCAGCAGTTTAAGGGCAGGAGGAGCAACTAATGAAAAACTGTTTTTT. This encodes CASSLRAGGATNEKLFF.

CDR3 coding DNA: TGTGCCTGGAGTGCCGGGACAGGGGGGGATCAGCCCCAGCATTTT. It translates to CAWSAGTGGDQPQHF. The chain joins TRBV30 to TRBJ1-5; 11 nucleotides line up with TRBD1. Germline CDR1 and CDR2: GTSNPN and SVGIG (reference sequence). The CDR3 is made up of 15 amino acids. J was trimmed by 5 bases and V by 1 base; bases with no gene match: 4.

The DNA of the CDR3 is TGTGCCAGCATTTCTCGTCAGGGGGCGAACGAGCAGTACTTC. Translating it yields CASISRQGANEQYF. The gene calls are TRBV2 and TRBJ2-7, with 8 bases aligning to TRBD1. With 7 bases clipped from V and 5 bases from J, the junction kept 10 bases outside the gene matches. This CDR3 region has 14 residues. The germline gives CDR1 SNHLY, CDR2 FYNNEI.

This chain connects TRBV2 to TRBJ1-6; the match to TRBD1 covers 9 bases. Germline V gives CDR1 SNHLY, CDR2 FYNNEI. With V trimmed by 1 base and J by 7 bases, 8 bases remained unmatched. This CDR3 is built from 17 residues. CDR3 DNA sequence: TGTGCCAGCAGTGAAGAACGAACAGGGGGCTTAAATTCACCCCTCCACTTT. It translates to CASSEERTGGLNSPLHF.

This sequence joins TRBV6-1 and TRBJ2-5; 7 bases agree with TRBD1. Looked up from germline, CDR1 is MNHNS and CDR2 is SASEGT. Trimming cost V 6 bases and J 5 bases; bases outside gene matches: 6. The CDR3 covers 13 residues. The DNA for the CDR3 is TGTGCCAGCAGCGGACAGGCCCTGGAGACCCAGTACTTC. Translating it yields CASSGQALETQYF.

V is TRBV7-6 and J is TRBJ2-5, with D possibly TRBD2 on 6 matching bases. V was pared by 2 bases and J by 4 bases, with 8 bases between. From germline, CDR1 is SGHVS and CDR2 FNYEAQ. This CDR3 is built from 13 residues. CDR3 protein: CASSLFGGETQYF. For the CDR3, the DNA is TGTGCCAGCAGCTTATTCGGGGGAGAGACCCAGTACTTC.

The CDR3 is CASSLFRTSGRPTADTQYF. CDR3 nucleotide sequence: TGTGCCAGCAGTTTATTTCGTACTAGCGGGCGACCAACGGCAGATACGCAGTATTTT. The chain links TRBV27 to TRBJ2-3, with 9 bases identical to TRBD2. Unmatched junction bases numbered 15, after V lost 1 base and J lost 4 bases. The length of the CDR3 is 19 residues. Germline CDR1 and CDR2: MNHEY and SMNVEV (reference sequence).

The chain recombines TRBV7-9 with TRBJ2-1; 7 bases line up with TRBD2. The trim removed 3 bases at V and 4 bases at J, leaving 3 bases unmatched. Germline V gene sequence: CDR1 SEHNR, CDR2 FQNEAQ (reference sequence). There are 14 residues in the CDR3. Here the CDR3 reads CASSFSGAYNEQFF. The CDR3 DNA reads TGTGCCAGCAGCTTCAGCGGGGCTTACAATGAGCAGTTCTTC. The variable domain in full, with the rest retrieved from reference TRBV7-9 and TRBJ2-1, is DTGVSQNPRHKITKRGQNVTFRCDPISEHNRLYWYRQTLGQGPEFLTYFQNEAQLEKSRLLSDRFSAERPKGSFSTLEIQRTEQGDSAMYLCASSFSGAYNEQFFGPGTRLTVL.